This entry concerns a single T cell receptor beta chain. Its antigen is as yet unknown. This entry comes from a study of post-analysis software for immune sequencing data. Study-wide results and caveats: Those with multiple sclerosis, the patient group, showed significantly lower normalized Chao1 diversity than controls. Under F measure analysis, samples from one preparation batch co-clustered strongly. Roughly five TRBV segments appeared more often in patients than in controls, and TRBV5-6, TRBV5-1 and TRBV20-1 were among these.

Unmatched junction bases numbered 6, after V lost 5 bases and J lost 5 bases. The germline V gene encodes CDR1 SGHTA and CDR2 FQGNSA. The CDR3 sequence is 13 residues long. Presence of unique molecular identifiers characterized the TCR beta cDNA libraries. About 540,000 cDNA molecules were obtained from about 1 to 10 million T cells. Via MiXCR, TCRdb re-called the PCR reads, giving one row per CDR3 protein. The sample holds more than 350,000 distinct CDR3 sequences, less than 40% seen once. The gene calls are TRBV7-2 and TRBJ2-7; 7 bases fit TRBD2. The receptor comes from a girl aged 2 to 10 with multiple sclerosis. The sequenced material came from blood. The CDR3 DNA reads TGTGCCAGCAGCCGCTGGACTAGAGACGAGCAGTACTTC. Translating gives CASSRWTRDEQYF.